This T cell receptor (beta chain) was recovered during a study of T cells after yellow fever vaccination. In its sample, this clonotype was seen many times. Its specificity is not known. The TCR cDNA carried a universal primer site and UMIs from 5'RACE template switching. Via MiXCR, TCRdb re-called the 5' RACE reads, giving one row per CDR3 protein. The table lists some 300,000 distinct CDR3 sequences, over 8.5% of them singletons. CDR1 LGHDT and CDR2 YNNKEL come from the germline V gene (reference sequence). Trimming shortened V by 4 bases and J by 4 bases, and 10 bases separated the two germline ends. The length of the CDR3 is 13 residues. General study results and limits: Reappearing after the booster were most of the clones from primary vaccination (around 95% CD4, 75% to 90% CD8). Though weaker, the secondary response peaked faster, on day 5 versus 15. Overlap between CD4 and CD8 compartments was detected for a small share of clonotypes.

Here the sequenced sample was CD4+ T cells sorted from PBMCs, taken 45 days after the yellow fever booster vaccination. The sequence was obtained from a man younger than 35 who received the YFV17D yellow fever vaccine. The chain joins TRBV3-1 to TRBJ1-1; no reliable D call. The CDR3 loop reads CASSPFGVTEAFF. CDR3 DNA: TGTGCCAGCAGCCCCTTCGGGGTCACTGAAGCTTTCTTT.